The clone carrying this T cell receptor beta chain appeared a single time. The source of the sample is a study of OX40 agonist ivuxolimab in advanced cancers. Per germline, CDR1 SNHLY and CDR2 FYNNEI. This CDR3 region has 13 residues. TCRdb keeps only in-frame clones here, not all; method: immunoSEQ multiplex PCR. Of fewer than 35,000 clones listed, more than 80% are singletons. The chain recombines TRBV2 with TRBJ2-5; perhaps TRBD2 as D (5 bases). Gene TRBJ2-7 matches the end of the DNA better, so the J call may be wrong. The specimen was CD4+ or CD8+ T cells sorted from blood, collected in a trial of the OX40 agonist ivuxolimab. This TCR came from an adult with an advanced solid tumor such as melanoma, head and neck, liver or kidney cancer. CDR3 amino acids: CASIRTTGYEQYF. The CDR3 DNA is TGTGCCAGCATTCGCACCACGGGGTACGAGCAGTACTTC.